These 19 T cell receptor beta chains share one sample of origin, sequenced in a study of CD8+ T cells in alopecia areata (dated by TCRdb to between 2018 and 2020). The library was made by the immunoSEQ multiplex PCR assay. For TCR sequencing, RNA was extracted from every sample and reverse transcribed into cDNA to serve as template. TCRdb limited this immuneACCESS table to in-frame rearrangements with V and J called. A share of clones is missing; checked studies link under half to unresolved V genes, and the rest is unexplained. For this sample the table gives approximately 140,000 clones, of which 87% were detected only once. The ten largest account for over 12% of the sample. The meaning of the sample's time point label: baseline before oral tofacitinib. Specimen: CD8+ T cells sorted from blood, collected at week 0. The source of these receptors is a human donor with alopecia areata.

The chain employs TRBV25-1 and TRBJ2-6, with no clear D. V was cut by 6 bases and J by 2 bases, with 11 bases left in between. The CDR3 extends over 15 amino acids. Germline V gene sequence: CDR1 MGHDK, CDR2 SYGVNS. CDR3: CASSRSRAGANVLTF. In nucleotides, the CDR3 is TGTGCCAGCAGCCGATCCCGGGCTGGGGCCAACGTCCTGACTTTC.

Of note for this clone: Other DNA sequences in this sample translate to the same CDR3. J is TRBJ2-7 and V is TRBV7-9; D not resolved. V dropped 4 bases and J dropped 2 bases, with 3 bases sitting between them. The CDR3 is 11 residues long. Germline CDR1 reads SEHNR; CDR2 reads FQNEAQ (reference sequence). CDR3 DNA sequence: TGTGCCAGCAGCTATACCTACGAGCAGTACTTC. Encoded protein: CASSYTYEQYF.

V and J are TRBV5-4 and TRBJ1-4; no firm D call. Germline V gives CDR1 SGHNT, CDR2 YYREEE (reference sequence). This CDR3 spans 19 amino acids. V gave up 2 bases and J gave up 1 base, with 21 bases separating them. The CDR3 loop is CASSLPYRSYDLTNEKLFF. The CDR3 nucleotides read TGTGCCAGCAGCTTACCCTATAGATCTTACGACCTAACTAATGAAAAACTGTTTTTT.

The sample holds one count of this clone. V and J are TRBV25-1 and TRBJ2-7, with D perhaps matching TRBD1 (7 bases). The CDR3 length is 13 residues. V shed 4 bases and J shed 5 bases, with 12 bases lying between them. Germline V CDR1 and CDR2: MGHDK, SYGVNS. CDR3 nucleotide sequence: TGTGCCAGCAGTGTCGCGGGGACAGACGAGCAGTACTTC. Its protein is CASSVAGTDEQYF.

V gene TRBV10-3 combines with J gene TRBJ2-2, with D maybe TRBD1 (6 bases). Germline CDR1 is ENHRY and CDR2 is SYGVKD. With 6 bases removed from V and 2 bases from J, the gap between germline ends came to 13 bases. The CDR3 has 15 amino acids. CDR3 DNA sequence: TGTGCCATCAGGGTGGACAGCCTCAACACCGGGGAGCTGTTTTTT. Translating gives CAIRVDSLNTGELFF.

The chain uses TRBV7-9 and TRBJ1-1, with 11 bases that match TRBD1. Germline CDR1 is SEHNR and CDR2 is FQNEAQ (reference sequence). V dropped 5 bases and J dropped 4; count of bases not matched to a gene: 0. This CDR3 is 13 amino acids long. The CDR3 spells CASSGTGGTEAFF. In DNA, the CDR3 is TGTGCCAGCAGCGGGACAGGGGGCACTGAAGCTTTCTTT.

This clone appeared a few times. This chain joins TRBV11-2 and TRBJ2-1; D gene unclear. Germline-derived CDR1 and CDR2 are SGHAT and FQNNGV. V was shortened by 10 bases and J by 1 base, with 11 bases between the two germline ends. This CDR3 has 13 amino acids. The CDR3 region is CATVAESYNEQFF. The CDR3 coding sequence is TGTGCCACGGTGGCGGAATCCTACAATGAGCAGTTCTTC.

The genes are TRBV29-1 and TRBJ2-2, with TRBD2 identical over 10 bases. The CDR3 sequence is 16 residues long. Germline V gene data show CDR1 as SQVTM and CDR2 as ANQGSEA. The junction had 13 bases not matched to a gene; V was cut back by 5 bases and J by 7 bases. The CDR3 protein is CSVYRLAGDGGGELFF. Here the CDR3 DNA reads TGCAGCGTTTATAGGCTAGCGGGAGATGGTGGCGGGGAGCTGTTTTTT.

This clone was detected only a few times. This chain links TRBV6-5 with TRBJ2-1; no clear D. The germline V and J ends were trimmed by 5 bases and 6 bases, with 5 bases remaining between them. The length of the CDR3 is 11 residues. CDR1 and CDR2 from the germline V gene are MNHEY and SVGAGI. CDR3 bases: TGTGCCAGCAGTGTAGGCAATGAGCAGTTCTTC. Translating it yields CASSVGNEQFF.

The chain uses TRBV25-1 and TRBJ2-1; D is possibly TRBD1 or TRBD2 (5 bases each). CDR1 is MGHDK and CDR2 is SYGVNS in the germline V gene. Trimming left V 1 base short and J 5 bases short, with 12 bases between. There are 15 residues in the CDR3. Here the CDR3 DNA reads TGTGCCAGCAGTGAATGGGGGTCAGCCCACAATGAGCAGTTCTTC. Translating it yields CASSEWGSAHNEQFF.

The CDR3 nucleotides read TGTGCCAGCAGCTCGTCCCGGGACTACTACGAGCAGTACTTC. Translating it yields CASSSSRDYYEQYF. The rearrangement links TRBV7-9 to TRBJ2-7, with 7 bases aligning to TRBD2. From germline, CDR1 is SEHNR and CDR2 FQNEAQ (reference sequence). The trim removed 4 bases at V and 3 bases at J, leaving 6 bases unmatched. The CDR3 contains 14 residues.

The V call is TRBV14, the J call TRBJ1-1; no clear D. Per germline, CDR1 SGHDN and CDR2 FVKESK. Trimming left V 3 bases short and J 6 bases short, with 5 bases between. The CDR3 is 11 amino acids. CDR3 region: CASSHGAEAFF. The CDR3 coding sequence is TGTGCCAGCAGCCACGGCGCTGAAGCTTTCTTT.

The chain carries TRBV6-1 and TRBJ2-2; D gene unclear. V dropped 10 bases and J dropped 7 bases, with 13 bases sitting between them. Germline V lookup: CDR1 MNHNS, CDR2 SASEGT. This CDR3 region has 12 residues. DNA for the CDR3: TGTGCCACCGAAGCGCCCATCGGGGAGCTGTTTTTT. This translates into CATEAPIGELFF.

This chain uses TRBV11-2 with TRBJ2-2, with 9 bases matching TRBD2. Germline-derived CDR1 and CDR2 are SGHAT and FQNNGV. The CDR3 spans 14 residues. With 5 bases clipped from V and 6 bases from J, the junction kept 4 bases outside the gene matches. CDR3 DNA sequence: TGTGCCAGCAGCATAGCGGGAGCGGCCGGGGAGCTGTTTTTT. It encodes CASSIAGAAGELFF.

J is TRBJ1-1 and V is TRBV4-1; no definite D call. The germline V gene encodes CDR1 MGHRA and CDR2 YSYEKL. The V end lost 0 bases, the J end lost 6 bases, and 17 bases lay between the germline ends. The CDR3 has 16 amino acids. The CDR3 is CASSQENEGISAEAFF. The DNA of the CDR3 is TGCGCCAGCAGCCAAGAAAACGAGGGAATAAGCGCTGAAGCTTTCTTT.

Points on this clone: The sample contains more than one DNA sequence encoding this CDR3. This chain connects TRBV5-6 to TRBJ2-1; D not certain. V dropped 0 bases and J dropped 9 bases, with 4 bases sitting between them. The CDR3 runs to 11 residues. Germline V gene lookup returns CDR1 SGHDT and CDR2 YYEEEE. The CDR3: CASSLVSEQFF. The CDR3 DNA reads TGTGCCAGCAGCTTGGTGAGTGAGCAGTTCTTC.

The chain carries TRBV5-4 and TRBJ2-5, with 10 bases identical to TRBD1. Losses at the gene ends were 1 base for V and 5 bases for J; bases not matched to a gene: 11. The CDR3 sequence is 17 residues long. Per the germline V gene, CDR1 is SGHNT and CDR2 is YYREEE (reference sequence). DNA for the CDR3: TGTGCCAGCAGCTTGCCCGGGACAGGGGCTCTCAGGGAGACCCAGTACTTC. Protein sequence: CASSLPGTGALRETQYF.

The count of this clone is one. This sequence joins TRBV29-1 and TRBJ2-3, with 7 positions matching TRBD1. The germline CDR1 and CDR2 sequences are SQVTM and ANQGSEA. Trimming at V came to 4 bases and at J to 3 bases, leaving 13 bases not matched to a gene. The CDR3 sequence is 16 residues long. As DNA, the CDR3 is TGCAGCGTTGGGACAGGAAACTGGGGTCGGACAGATACGCAGTATTTT. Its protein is CSVGTGNWGRTDTQYF.

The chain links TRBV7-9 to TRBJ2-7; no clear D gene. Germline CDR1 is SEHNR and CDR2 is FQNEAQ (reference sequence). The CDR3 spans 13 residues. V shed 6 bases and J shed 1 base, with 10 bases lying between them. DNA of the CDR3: TGTGCCAGCAGTCCAGAAGGGTCCTACGAGCAGTACTTC. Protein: CASSPEGSYEQYF.